Reported below is one T cell receptor beta chain. Antigen unknown. The sample is drawn from a study of T cells in Graves' hyperthyroidism and ophthalmopathy. Findings and limits, study-wide: Patients with ophthalmopathy were separated from those with stable hyperthyroidism by a 13 V-J model. Most clonotypes expanded in thyroid above 0.001 were likewise present in blood.

Diagnoses were established using clinical symptoms, serum thyroxine and TRAb, thyroid ultrasound and orbital computed tomography. Using more than 7.5 ml of fresh peripheral blood, PBMCs were prepared. Trimming removed 3 bases from V and 0 bases from J, with 9 bases in between. The CDR3 length is 15 residues. Germline CDR1 MNHNS, CDR2 SASEGT. RNA transcripts served as the template for amplifying TCR beta CDR3 regions. RT-PCR in the first round (using the HTBI primer set) targeted the TCR CDR3. From the multiplex PCR reads, TCRdb called clonotypes with MiXCR, one entry per CDR3 protein. The data show about 560,000 distinct CDR3 sequences, over 15% seen once.

This clonotype was obtained from a woman aged 18-29 years with Graves' hyperthyroidism. The chain links TRBV6-1 to TRBJ1-5, with D hard to call. The sequenced sample consisted of blood. Here the CDR3 DNA reads TGTGCCAGCAGTGAGGATGGGGATAGCAATCAGCCCCAGCATTTT. This codes for CASSEDGDSNQPQHF.